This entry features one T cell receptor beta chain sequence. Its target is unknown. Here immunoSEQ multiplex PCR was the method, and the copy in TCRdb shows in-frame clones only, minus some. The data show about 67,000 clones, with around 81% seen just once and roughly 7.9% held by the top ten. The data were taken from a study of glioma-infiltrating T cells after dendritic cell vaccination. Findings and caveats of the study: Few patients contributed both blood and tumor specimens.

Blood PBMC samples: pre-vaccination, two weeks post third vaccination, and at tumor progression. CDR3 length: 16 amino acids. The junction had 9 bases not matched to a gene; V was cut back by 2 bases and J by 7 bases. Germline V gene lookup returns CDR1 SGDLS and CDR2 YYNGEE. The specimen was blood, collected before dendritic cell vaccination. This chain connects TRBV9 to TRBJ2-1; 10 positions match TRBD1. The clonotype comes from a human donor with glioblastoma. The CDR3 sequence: CASSVLTGTGANEQFF. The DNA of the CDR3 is TGTGCCAGCAGCGTTTTAACCGGGACAGGGGCAAATGAGCAGTTCTTC.